The rows below give T cell receptor beta chains drawn from one sample of a study of T-cell memory formation after mild COVID-19. TCRdb processed the 5' RACE reads anew with MiXCR; each CDR3 protein has one entry. The sample yields 180,000 or so distinct CDR3 sequences, approximately 10% seen once. What was sequenced was PBMCs or a T cell subset sorted from them (not recorded which). These receptors were taken from a young man who had mild COVID-19 (a few samples of this study predate the infection). Cell type and time point are not known. Each CDR3 is given with its conserved first and last residue. The D gene is left open where the match is weak. Rows may omit the clone size; those that give it use once, few, many or a size class.

V gene,J gene,clone size,D gene,CDR3 DNA,CDR3 protein
TRBV20-1,TRBJ1-2,.,.,TGCAGTGCTAGGAACCAGGGCCGAGGCTACACCTTC,CSARNQGRGYTF
TRBV23-1,TRBJ1-5,.,.,TGCGCCAGCAGTCAATCGACCGGTCTAAGGACGGGGTTCGTGCAGCCCCAGCATTTT,CASSQSTGLRTGFVQPQHF
TRBV28,TRBJ1-1,few,.,TGTGCCAGCAGCCTTCGGTTGACTGAAGCTTTCTTT,CASSLRLTEAFF
TRBV7-2,TRBJ1-1,few,.,TGTGCCAGCAGCTTCTCAAGGACTGAAGCTTTCTTT,CASSFSRTEAFF
TRBV12-3/TRBV12-4,TRBJ1-3,few,.,TGTGCCAGCAGCCCACGAAACACCATATATTTT,CASSPRNTIYF
TRBV11-2,TRBJ2-6,.,.,TGTGCCAGCAGCTTAGGGGGCCCCGGGGTGTGGGGGGCCAACGTCCTGACTTTC,CASSLGGPGVWGANVLTF
TRBV14,TRBJ2-2,.,TRBD1,TGTGCCAGCAGCCCCCATCTCGGACAGGGGGCGGACGGGGAGCTGTTTTTT,CASSPHLGQGADGELFF
TRBV7-2,TRBJ2-7,.,TRBD1,TGTGCCAGCAGAGGGACAGGGTCCTACGAGCAGTACTTC,CASRGTGSYEQYF
TRBV3-1,TRBJ2-3,.,TRBD1,TGTGCCAGCAGCCGTCATACAGGGGGGACTAGCACAGATACGCAGTATTTT,CASSRHTGGTSTDTQYF
TRBV20-1,TRBJ2-5,few,.,TGCAGTGCTACCCATTCGCAAGAGACCCAGTACTTC,CSATHSQETQYF
TRBV3-1,TRBJ2-3,.,TRBD2,TGTGCCAGCAGCCAAGATGGGACTAGCGGGGGCACAGATACGCAGTATTTT,CASSQDGTSGGTDTQYF
TRBV21-1,TRBJ1-2,many,.,TGTGCCAGCAGCGAGGCCGATGGCTACACCTTC,CASSEADGYTF
TRBV11-2,TRBJ2-3,few,.,TGTGCCAGCAGCTTACCTATCACAGATACGCAGTATTTT,CASSLPITDTQYF
TRBV7-2,TRBJ1-6,.,TRBD1,TGTGCCAGCACCCGGGACAGTTCACCCCTCCACTTT,CASTRDSSPLHF
TRBV7-2,TRBJ2-7,.,TRBD1,TGTGCCAGCAGTTCAGAGACAGGGCGGGAGCAGTACTTC,CASSSETGREQYF
TRBV24-1,TRBJ2-5,.,TRBD1,TGTGCCACCAGTGACCCGACAGGGCCAGAGACCCAGTACTTC,CATSDPTGPETQYF
TRBV20-1,TRBJ2-3,.,TRBD2,TGCAGTGCTTGGAGCGGGGGGAGCTTAACAGATACGCAGTATTTT,CSAWSGGSLTDTQYF
TRBV7-2,TRBJ1-2,.,TRBD1,TGTGCCAGCAGGTACGGGACAGTGAACTATGGCTACACCTTC,CASRYGTVNYGYTF
TRBV7-2,TRBJ2-2,.,TRBD2,TGTGCCAGTGTGGCGGGGGGGCACAGCGGGGAGCTGTTTTTT,CASVAGGHSGELFF
TRBV2,TRBJ2-7,few,.,TGTGCCAGCAGTGAAATAGGGTTAACACCCTACGAGCAGTACTTC,CASSEIGLTPYEQYF
TRBV3-1,TRBJ2-7,few,.,TGTGCCAGCAGCTACAGGGTGAGCTCCTACGAGCAGTACTTC,CASSYRVSSYEQYF
TRBV20-1,TRBJ2-2,.,.,TGCAGTGCTAGAGAAGGTCAGGGCCACACCGGGGAGCTGTTTTTT,CSAREGQGHTGELFF
TRBV7-2,TRBJ1-3,.,.,TGTGCCAGCAGCTTATTGACCAGTTTCTCTGGAAACACCATATATTTT,CASSLLTSFSGNTIYF
TRBV7-2,TRBJ2-3,few,.,TGTGCCAGCAGCCGACTTCGGGACGATACGCAGTATTTT,CASSRLRDDTQYF
TRBV28,TRBJ1-4,.,.,TGTGCCAGCAGTTTTCATGGGGCTGAGGGCGAAAAACTGTTTTTT,CASSFHGAEGEKLFF
TRBV3-1,TRBJ1-3,.,.,TGTGCCAGCAGCCAAGATTCGGCTCCTGGAAACACCATATATTTT,CASSQDSAPGNTIYF
TRBV14,TRBJ1-1,.,.,TGTGCCAGCAGCCATCTGGGAAGGGACACTGAAGCTTTCTTT,CASSHLGRDTEAFF
TRBV20-1,TRBJ1-6,few,TRBD1,TGCAGTGCCAACACTCCAGGACAGGGTGGAAATTCACCCCTCCACTTT,CSANTPGQGGNSPLHF
TRBV20-1,TRBJ2-5,few,.,TGCAGTGCTAGAGATTCCCGGGGCCAAGAGACCCAGTACTTC,CSARDSRGQETQYF